This T cell receptor beta chain appears in the sequencing data of a study of metastatic and nonmetastatic thyroid tumors. Whole-study context: Repertoires were compared across blood and tumor or nodule tissue from malignant and benign thyroid patients.

General study results and limits: It was reportedly found that TCR beta diversity was significantly higher in malignant thyroid tumors than in benign nodules, a difference seen in both blood and tumor samples.

The authors' processing: CDR3 was compared across clinicopathological groups, and the resulting differences were used to build a distant-metastasis classifier for papillary thyroid cancer. With MiXCR, TCRdb reprocessed the PCR reads. In this record, the V and J calls reflect TCRdb's handling and not the investigators' own analysis. This sample has roughly 4,900 clones, with roughly 25% found just once. Each patient came to thyroid surgery without any prior treatment (of any kind). Details on this clone: Its antigen is unidentified.

From germline, CDR1 is DFQATT and CDR2 SNEGSKA (reference sequence). V lost 4 bases, J lost 2 bases, and 5 bases stayed unmatched. CDR3 length: 14 residues. The TCR sequence derives from a female donor with papillary thyroid cancer or a benign thyroid nodule (not recorded which). Some clones in this sample may be carry-over from other donors' samples. Input material: adjacent normal tissue. V gene TRBV20-1 combines with J gene TRBJ2-7; 10 bases map to TRBD1. CDR3 region: CSATDRGPTYEQYF. The CDR3 nucleotides read TGCAGTGCTACAGACAGGGGGCCTACCTACGAGCAGTACTTC.